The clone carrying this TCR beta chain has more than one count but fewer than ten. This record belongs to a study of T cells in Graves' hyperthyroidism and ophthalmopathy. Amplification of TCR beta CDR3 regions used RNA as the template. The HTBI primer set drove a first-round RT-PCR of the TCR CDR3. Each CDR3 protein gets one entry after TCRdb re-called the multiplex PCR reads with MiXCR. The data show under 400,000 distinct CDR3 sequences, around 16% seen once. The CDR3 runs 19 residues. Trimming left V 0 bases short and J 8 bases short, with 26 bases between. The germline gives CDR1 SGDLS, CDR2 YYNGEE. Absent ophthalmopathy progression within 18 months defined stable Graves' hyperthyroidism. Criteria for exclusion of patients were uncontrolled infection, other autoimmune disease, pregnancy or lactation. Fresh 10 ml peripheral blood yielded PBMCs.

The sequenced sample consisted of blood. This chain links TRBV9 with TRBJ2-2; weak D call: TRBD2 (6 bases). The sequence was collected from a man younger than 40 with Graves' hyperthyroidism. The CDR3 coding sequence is TGTGCCAGCAGCGTAGCCCCCGATTTAATAGCGGAGCCCCGAGGGGAGCTGTTTTTT. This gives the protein CASSVAPDLIAEPRGELFF.